The sequence of this T cell receptor beta chain was determined in a study of T cell changes during pregnancy in multiple sclerosis. CDR1 GTSNPN and CDR2 SVGIG come from the germline V gene (reference sequence). J lost 4 bases, V lost 3 bases, and 17 bases had no gene match. This CDR3 contains 19 residues. Method: immunoSEQ multiplex PCR; TCRdb's copy keeps in-frame clones and lacks some. This repertoire shows about 38,000 clones, about 90% found once; its top ten account for roughly 0.38%. The chain combines TRBV30 with TRBJ2-1; 11 nucleotides line up with TRBD2. The sample consisted of CD4+ T cells from peripheral blood mononuclear cells, taken after pregnancy. The origin of this receptor is a female donor in good health, enrolled as a control in a pregnancy study. As DNA, the CDR3 is TGTGCCTGGAGCGTCGGGGGGCTAGCGGGAGGTGGTTGGTACAATGAGCAGTTCTTC. Residues: CAWSVGGLAGGGWYNEQFF.